What follows describes a single TCR beta chain. No antigen is known for it. Base qualities were left out, and no much larger clone turns up one base away. For CDR1 and CDR2, the germline V gene lists SGHDT and YYEEEE. The germline V and J ends show losses of 5 bases and 10 bases respectively, and no gene match explains 11 bases of the junction. The CDR3 sequence holds 15 residues, the cysteine and phenylalanine included. The retained sequence is limited to the CDR3, 45 bases, with the frame set at the first base. The entry originates in a study of cytomegalovirus exposure and HLA in healthy donors (dated by TCRdb to 2017 to 2019). General notes on the study: An earlier analysis of about 530 of the donors reported over 250 Gb of sequence data and around 120 million unique TCR beta sequences obtained from about 180 million T cells. Roughly 5 DR-DQ haplotypes were handled as single units for association and clustering, since linkage in the cohort was strong. An early release that covered around 590 HLA-typed donors contained approximately 300 gigabases of sequencing data and 70 million to 100 million unique TCR sequences. A later genetic analysis used genome-wide SNP genotypes for about 60% of the roughly 700 donors, treating that subset as a discovery cohort. Rather than using new phenotypic data, the later analysis identified candidate immune exposures from TCR beta sequences and from how often those sequences occurred across donors. Donor age, sex, ethnicity and CMV serostatus were compiled together with the repertoire data. All discovery cohort repertoires had been generated on a single sequencing platform. Using immunosequencing, the study profiled T cell repertoires from fewer than 850 subjects and related those repertoires to cytomegalovirus serostatus. The study aimed to test whether signatures of past pathogen exposure could be identified by cataloging public T cell receptors. Among a few hundred genotyped donors of the cohort, an average of approximately 240,000 unique TCR beta nucleotide sequences were sequenced per donor, roughly 20% of them non-productive. HLA typing included class I and class II loci at four-digit resolution. A later analysis re-analyzed previously published TCR beta repertoires from hundreds of donors and added high-resolution HLA genotyping to study TCR occurrence patterns. The number of typed donors differed by locus: roughly 629-640 for A, B, C, DRB1 and DQB1; approximately 520 for DQA1; 606 for DPA1; and roughly 490 for DPB1. Of the 398 genotyped donors, approximately 83% fell in the genetic ancestry cluster associated with self-reported Caucasian donors. In addition to the first cohort of about 650 subjects, a separate validation cohort of approximately 130 different subjects was used. To decide whether each TCR beta V gene segment behaved as functional or pseudogenic, an earlier analysis of 587 of the donors relied on high-throughput TCR beta sequencing. To predict cytomegalovirus infection status, the study brought together high-throughput TCR immunosequencing, statistical association of individual TCRs with disease status, and machine learning. General findings and caveats noted by the study authors: In a later analysis, 16,951 TCR beta sequences were associated with specific HLA alleles at a false discovery rate of 0.05. A further reported finding was that TCR beta sequences accurately predicted the HLA-A and HLA-B alleles for most subjects in the first cohort. Several of the top co-occurrence clusters appeared to be linked to parvovirus B19, influenza, CMV and Epstein-Barr virus, according to a later analysis. Strong co-occurrence of HLA alleles, especially DR and DQ, made assigning TCR associations to individual alleles difficult. Because counts were too low, seventeen rarely observed V segments, including chromosome 9 orphons, were excluded from the earlier analysis of around 640 of the donors. Compared with equally common non-associated chains, HLA-associated TCR beta chains in a later analysis were more clonally expanded and had lower generation probabilities. In an earlier analysis of fewer than 750 of the donors, most TCR beta V segments were observed in productive rearrangements about 87% or about 30% of the time, broadly matching IMGT annotations. Most CMV-associated TCR beta chains appeared to be HLA-restricted in a later analysis, and the HLA associations seemed to be driven largely by CMV exposure. For the cohort, immune exposure information was limited to CMV serostatus. The authors suggested that the approach could potentially be generalized to other disease states and immunological phenotypes. In a later analysis, the rate of TCR association differed among HLA loci, with DRB1 alleles having the most associated TCRs and HLA-C alleles having the fewest. While some public TCRs were present in many individuals, most TCR sequences turned up only very rarely across donors. In vitro tests confirmed that a few of the cytomegalovirus-associated TCR beta chains recognize cytomegalovirus antigens. Linkage disequilibrium might explain the correlated functional status among segregating V segments, but an unknown experimental factor could not be excluded. Because HLA typing was unavailable for some donors at each locus, only the typed subset was used in association tests. Some IMGT-functional V segments, including TRBV6-2 and TRBV6-3, could not be told apart with the 87-base-pair reads, so those segments were excluded. According to a later genetic analysis, donors in an Asian-associated ancestry cluster had fewer N-insertions in productive TCRs than the roughly 670-donor mean. Sequencing depth was assumed to be roughly uniform across donors in the presence/absence analyses, though that assumption may not hold. A later genetic analysis associated a missense DCLRE1C variant with V-gene and J-gene trimming of TCR beta chains, and an independent cohort replicated the association. The classifier was reported to diagnose cytomegalovirus status with high specificity and sensitivity in both the original and validation cohorts. Only TCR beta chains were sequenced in this cohort, and the absence of alpha or paired-chain data limited detectable features. A group of highly shared sequence variants was considered likely to be a technical artifact of the sequencing pipeline. The study listed 164 TCR beta chains as associated with cytomegalovirus.

The protocol used for the library was the immunoSEQ multiplex PCR assay. A mixture of 60 forward primers for TCR Vbeta segments and 13 reverse primers for TCR Jbeta segments was used in the multiplex PCR. The CDR3 region of rearranged TCR beta genes was amplified from genomic DNA by a multiplex PCR assay. Amplified TCR beta libraries were sequenced as 87-base-pair reads on the Illumina HiSeq System. The authors processed their data as follows. In a later analysis, 77 million or so unique TCR beta chains were counted across the approximately 620 repertoires, and roughly 9.9 million of these chains were shared by at least two donors. Raw reads were error-corrected and collapsed into unique sequences with a nearest-neighbor algorithm that merged closely related sequences to remove PCR and sequencing errors. Alignment of CDR3 sequences to IMGT reference sequences was used to assign V, D and J gene segments. For a sequence to be retained, a match of at least six nucleotides to both a V gene segment and a J gene segment was required. A rearrangement was called productive if the CDR3 had no stop codons and remained in frame with V and J, and every other rearrangement was called non-productive. Following IMGT convention, CDR3 was defined as the stretch from the second conserved V-encoded cysteine up to the conserved J-encoded phenylalanine. In an earlier analysis of more than 550 of the donors, sequences lacking an unambiguous match to a single V gene segment were excluded. An earlier analysis of 587 of the donors classified V segments as functional when productive rearrangements were above 56.7% and as segregating when the standard deviation between donors was above 5%. A statistical classification framework was built to diagnose cytomegalovirus status from the catalog of TCR beta chain sequences. A later analysis assigned V and J genes by comparing TCR nucleotide sequences with IMGT/GENE-DB human TR gene sequences. Using the TCRdist pipeline, a later analysis assigned CDR3 sequences along with most-parsimonious VDJ recombination scenarios. In a later analysis, every TCR beta chain was defined by the combination of its CDR3 amino acid sequence and its V-gene family, and reads without a unique V-gene family were dropped. In a later analysis, 550 to 650 highly shared, low-generation-probability nucleotide sequences were removed to address suspected cross-contamination and a sequencing artifact. In a later analysis, a clonal expansion index for each public chain was calculated from normalized within-repertoire ranks of inferred template counts. In a later analysis, generation probabilities were computed using a VDJ recombination model fitted to out-of-frame rearrangements, and the results were checked against IGoR. A later analysis scored TCR-TCR, TCR-HLA and TCR-CMV co-occurrence with hypergeometric tests, applying a repertoire-size bias correction to TCR pairs. A later analysis estimated false discovery rates by permuting HLA or CMV assignments 20 times. In a later analysis, co-occurring TCRs were grouped with DBSCAN, and TCRdist sequence similarity was added when clustering was performed within HLA-allele-positive subsets. Co-occurrence clustering excluded repertoires with fewer than 30,000 or more than 120,000 public chains, plus five with anomalous nucleotide sharing. TCRdb carries this immuneACCESS record with in-frame sequences only. Its versions omit some clonotypes, under half of them owing to an unresolved V gene in the studies checked, with the rest unexplained. That table gives V, J and clone size, and the DNA gave D and trimming. This sample holds some 190,000 clones; approximately 86% were observed only once. The top ten constitute roughly 1.8% of the sample.

The cohort was made up of hundreds of healthy bone marrow donors. At the time of sampling, every cohort member was nominally healthy, though immune exposures that went unrecorded were likely present. The donor tested CMV seronegative and was one of the 352 seronegative cohort members. A peripheral blood sample was collected from each donor, and TCR beta sequencing was performed on peripheral blood mononuclear cells. Genomic DNA extraction from the blood cell samples was performed with the Qiagen DNeasy Blood Extraction Kit. This TCR was sampled from a woman aged 18-29 years in good health and CMV-seronegative. The V and J genes are TRBV5-6 and TRBJ1-6, with 8 central nucleotides matching TRBD1. Sequenced input: PBMCs. The encoded CDR3 is CASSMTGAKGSPLHF. The sequenced DNA: TGTGCCAGCAGTATGACAGGGGCAAAAGGCTCACCCCTCCACTTT.